The sequence of this T cell receptor (beta chain) was determined in a study of T-cell reconstitution after alpha-beta-depleted transplantation in children. This clonotype was seen many times. Unmatched junction bases numbered 6, after V lost 5 bases and J lost 4 bases. In germline, CDR1 is SGHTA, CDR2 FQGNSA. The CDR3 loop spans 15 amino acids. Using unique molecular identifiers, the investigators prepared the TCRbeta library. MiXCR was run by TCRdb on the PCR reads, yielding one entry per CDR3 protein. The data hold hundreds of thousands of distinct CDR3 sequences, with more than 9% observed a single time.

The material sequenced was PBMCs from the stem cell graft donor, taken from the stem cell graft. V and J are TRBV7-2 and TRBJ2-1; 9 nucleotides agree with TRBD1. The sequence was collected from a human donor who donated a stem cell graft to a child with acute myeloid leukemia. The CDR3 nucleotides read TGTGCCAGCAGCGCCGCCGGGACAGGGTACAATGAGCAGTTCTTC. Translating gives CASSAAGTGYNEQFF. The full variable domain, completed using reference TRBV7-2 and TRBJ2-1, is GAGVSQSPSNKVTEKGKDVELRCDPISGHTALYWYRQSLGQGLEFLIYFQGNSAPDKSGLPSDRFSAERTGGSVSTLTIQRTQQEDSAVYLCASSAAGTGYNEQFFGPGTRLTVL.